Listed below are T cell receptor beta chains from one sample, sequenced in a study of identical twins. TCRdb re-called the 5' RACE reads through MiXCR, storing one row per CDR3 protein. The table shows approximately 890,000 distinct CDR3 sequences, with approximately 13% occurring only once. This sample also appeared in a second study, on yellow fever vaccine responses in identical twins.

Sequencing input: PBMCs. These receptors all stem from a woman between 18 and 29 years old in good health. Each CDR3 is given with its conserved first and last residue. The order of the fields is V gene, D gene, J gene, clone size, CDR3 DNA, CDR3 protein. A D gene is named only where the DNA matches it firmly. Where a row states a size, it is once, few, many or the class of an expanded clone; other rows omit it.

V: TRBV3-1; D: .; J: TRBJ2-3; size: few; DNA: TGTGCCAGCAGCCAAGAGTACGATCCGCCGGGGACAGATACGCAGTATTTT; CDR3: CASSQEYDPPGTDTQYF
V: TRBV5-6; D: TRBD2; J: TRBJ2-1; size: few; DNA: TGTGCCAGCTCTGGGGGGGAGGAATACCCCTACAATGAGCAGTTCTTC; CDR3: CASSGGEEYPYNEQFF
V: TRBV6-5; D: TRBD2; J: TRBJ2-3; size: .; DNA: TGTGCCAGCAGTTACACCCTAGCGGAAAGCACAGATACGCAGTATTTT; CDR3: CASSYTLAESTDTQYF
V: TRBV3-1; D: TRBD2; J: TRBJ2-1; size: few; DNA: TGTGCCAGCAGCCAAGGTGCTAGCGGCTACAATGAGCAGTTCTTC; CDR3: CASSQGASGYNEQFF
V: TRBV24-1; D: .; J: TRBJ2-5; size: few; DNA: TGTGCCGCGCGGGGGCGGGGGCCCCCGGAGACCCAGTACTTC; CDR3: CAARGRGPPETQYF
V: TRBV28; D: TRBD1; J: TRBJ1-4; size: few; DNA: TGTGCCAGCAGTCCACAGGGGTTTTTTGAAAAACTGTTTTTT; CDR3: CASSPQGFFEKLFF
V: TRBV29-1; D: TRBD1; J: TRBJ2-1; size: .; DNA: TGCAGCGTTGGGGCAAGGACAGGGCGGAATGAGCAGTTCTTC; CDR3: CSVGARTGRNEQFF
V: TRBV12-3/TRBV12-4; D: .; J: TRBJ1-4; size: many; DNA: TGTGCCAGCATGAGGGGCACTAATGAAAAACTGTTTTTT; CDR3: CASMRGTNEKLFF
V: TRBV7-2; D: TRBD1; J: TRBJ2-2; size: .; DNA: TGTGCCAGCAGCTTAGTACAGGGGGCTGTCACCGGGGAGCTGTTTTTT; CDR3: CASSLVQGAVTGELFF
V: TRBV9; D: TRBD2; J: TRBJ2-3; size: few; DNA: TGTGCCAGCAGCGCATTGAATAGCGGGGGCTTCACAGATACGCAGTATTTT; CDR3: CASSALNSGGFTDTQYF
V: TRBV6-5; D: .; J: TRBJ1-6; size: .; DNA: TGTGCCAGCAGTTATTACAGTCCGACCAATTCACCCCTCCACTTT; CDR3: CASSYYSPTNSPLHF
V: TRBV29-1; D: .; J: TRBJ2-1; size: .; DNA: TGCAGCGTTGATGAGGGGCATTCTTCCTACAATGAGCAGTTCTTC; CDR3: CSVDEGHSSYNEQFF
V: TRBV7-9; D: TRBD1; J: TRBJ2-5; size: .; DNA: TGTGCCAGCAGCTTATGGGGACAGGGAGCTGAGGAGACCCAGTACTTC; CDR3: CASSLWGQGAEETQYF
V: TRBV10-1; D: TRBD1; J: TRBJ2-1; size: .; DNA: TGCGCCAGCATGAAACAGGGGGGATCCTACAATGAGCAGTTCTTC; CDR3: CASMKQGGSYNEQFF
V: TRBV20-1; D: .; J: TRBJ2-3; size: few; DNA: TGCAGTGCTAGAGGGGACCCTCCTAGATTACGCACAGATACGCAGTATTTT; CDR3: CSARGDPPRLRTDTQYF
V: TRBV10-3; D: .; J: TRBJ2-5; size: .; DNA: TGTGCCATCAGTGAAGGAAGCGAGACCCAGTACTTC; CDR3: CAISEGSETQYF
V: TRBV20-1; D: .; J: TRBJ2-1; size: once; DNA: TGCAGTGCTAGGTCCGTGGACAGCTCCTACAATGAGCAGTTCTTC; CDR3: CSARSVDSSYNEQFF
V: TRBV12-3/TRBV12-4; D: .; J: TRBJ2-2; size: many; DNA: TGTGCCAGCAGTTTGGCAGGGGCCTCCGGGGAGCTGTTTTTT; CDR3: CASSLAGASGELFF
V: TRBV12-3/TRBV12-4; D: TRBD1; J: TRBJ2-6; size: .; DNA: TGTGCCAGCAGTCTTCGGACAGGTTCCTCTGGGGCCAACGTCCTGACTTTC; CDR3: CASSLRTGSSGANVLTF
V: TRBV7-9; D: .; J: TRBJ1-1; size: few; DNA: TGTGCCAGCAGCTTAGGCCACGGGGCAACCAACACTGAAGCTTTCTTT; CDR3: CASSLGHGATNTEAFF